The sequence of this T cell receptor beta chain was determined in a study of OX40 agonist ivuxolimab in advanced cancers. Study overall: A partial response was reached by three patients: one with hepatocellular carcinoma and two with cutaneous melanoma.

In germline, CDR1 is SNHLY, CDR2 FYNNEI. The CDR3 has 17 residues. V lost 0 bases, J lost 4 bases, and 16 bases lay in between. Sampled blood was obtained at baseline, cycle 4 day 1, and cycle 7 day 1. Produced via immunoSEQ multiplex PCR; TCRdb's table is partial and in-frame only. The data show tens of thousands of clones, roughly 87% seen once. This clone turned up a few times. The chain couples TRBV2 to TRBJ1-5; possible D gene TRBD1, 6 bases. This clonotype was obtained from an adult with an advanced solid tumor such as melanoma, head and neck, liver or kidney cancer. The sequencing here drew on CD4+ or CD8+ T cells sorted from blood, taken in a trial of the OX40 agonist ivuxolimab. The CDR3 nucleotides read TGTGCCAGCAGTGAAGCGCCCCACAGGGCTGCAAATCAGCCCCAGCATTTT. Amino acids: CASSEAPHRAANQPQHF.